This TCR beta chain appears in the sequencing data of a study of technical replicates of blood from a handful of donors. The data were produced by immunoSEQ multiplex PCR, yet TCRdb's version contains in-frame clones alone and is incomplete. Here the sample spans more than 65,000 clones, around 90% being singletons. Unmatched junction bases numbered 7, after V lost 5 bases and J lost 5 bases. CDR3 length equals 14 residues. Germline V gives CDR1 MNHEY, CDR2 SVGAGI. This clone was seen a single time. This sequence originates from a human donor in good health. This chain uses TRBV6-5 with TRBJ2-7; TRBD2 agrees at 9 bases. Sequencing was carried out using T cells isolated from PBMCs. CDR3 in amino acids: CASSLSGSTHEQYF. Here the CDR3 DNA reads TGTGCCAGCAGTCTTAGCGGGAGTACCCACGAGCAGTACTTC.